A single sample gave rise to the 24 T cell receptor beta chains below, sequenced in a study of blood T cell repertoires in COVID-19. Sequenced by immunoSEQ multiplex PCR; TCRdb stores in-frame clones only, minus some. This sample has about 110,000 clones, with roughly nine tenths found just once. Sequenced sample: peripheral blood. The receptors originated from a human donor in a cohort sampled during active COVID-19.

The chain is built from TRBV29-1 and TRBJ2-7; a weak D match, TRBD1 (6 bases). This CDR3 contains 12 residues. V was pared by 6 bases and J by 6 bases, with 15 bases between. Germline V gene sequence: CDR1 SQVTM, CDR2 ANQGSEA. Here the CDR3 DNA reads TGCAGCGTCTTGTTAGGGGGAACCGAGCAGTACTTC. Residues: CSVLLGGTEQYF.

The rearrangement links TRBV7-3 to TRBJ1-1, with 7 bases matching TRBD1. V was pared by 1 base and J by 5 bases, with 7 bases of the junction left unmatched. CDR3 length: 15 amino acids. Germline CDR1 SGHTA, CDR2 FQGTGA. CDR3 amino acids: CASSLMAGGRTEAFF. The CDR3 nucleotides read TGTGCCAGCAGCTTAATGGCAGGGGGTAGGACTGAAGCTTTCTTT. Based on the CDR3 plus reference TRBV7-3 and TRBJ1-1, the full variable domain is GAGVSQTPSNKVTEKGKYVELRCDPISGHTALYWYRQSLGQGPEFLIYFQGTGAADDSGLPNDRFFAVRPEGSVSTLKIQRTERGDSAVYLCASSLMAGGRTEAFFGQGTRLTVV.

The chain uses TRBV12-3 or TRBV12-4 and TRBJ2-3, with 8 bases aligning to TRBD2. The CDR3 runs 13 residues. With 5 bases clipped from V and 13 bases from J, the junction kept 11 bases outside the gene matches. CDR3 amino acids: CASSQTGTSVEYF. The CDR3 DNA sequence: TGTGCCAGCAGTCAAACCGGGACTAGTGTTGAGTATTTT.

Here the CDR3 reads CASSPAPDRGYGYTF. In DNA form, the CDR3 reads TGTGCCAGCAGCCCGGCTCCCGACAGGGGATATGGCTACACCTTC. This chain links TRBV5-6 with TRBJ1-2; 8 bases map to TRBD1. CDR3 size: 15 residues. V lost 4 bases to trimming and J lost 5 bases; unmatched junction nucleotides: 10. Germline V gene data show CDR1 as SGHDT and CDR2 as YYEEEE.

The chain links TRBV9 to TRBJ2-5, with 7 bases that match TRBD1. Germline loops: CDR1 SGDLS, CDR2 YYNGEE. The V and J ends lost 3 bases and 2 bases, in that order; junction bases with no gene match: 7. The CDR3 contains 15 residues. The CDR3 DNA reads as TGTGCCAGCAGCGCAAACAGGGGATATCAAGAGACCCAGTACTTC. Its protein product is CASSANRGYQETQYF.

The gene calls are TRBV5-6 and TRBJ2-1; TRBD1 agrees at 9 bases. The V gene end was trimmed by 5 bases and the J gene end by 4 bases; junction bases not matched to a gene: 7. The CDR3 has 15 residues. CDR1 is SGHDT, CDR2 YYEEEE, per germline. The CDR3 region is CASRPGQGPYNEQFF. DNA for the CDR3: TGTGCCAGCAGACCGGGACAGGGACCATACAATGAGCAGTTCTTC. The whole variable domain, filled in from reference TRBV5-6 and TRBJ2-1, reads DAGVTQSPTHLIKTRGQQVTLRCSPKSGHDTVSWYQQALGQGPQFIFQYYEEEERQRGNFPDRFSGHQFPNYSSELNVNALLLGDSALYLCASRPGQGPYNEQFFGPGTRLTVL.

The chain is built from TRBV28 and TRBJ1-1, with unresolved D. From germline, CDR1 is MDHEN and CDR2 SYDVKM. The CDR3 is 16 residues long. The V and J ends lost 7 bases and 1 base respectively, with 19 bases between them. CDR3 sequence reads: CASIGLEGGSNTEAFF. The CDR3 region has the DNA TGTGCCAGCATCGGGCTAGAAGGAGGATCGAACACTGAAGCTTTCTTT.

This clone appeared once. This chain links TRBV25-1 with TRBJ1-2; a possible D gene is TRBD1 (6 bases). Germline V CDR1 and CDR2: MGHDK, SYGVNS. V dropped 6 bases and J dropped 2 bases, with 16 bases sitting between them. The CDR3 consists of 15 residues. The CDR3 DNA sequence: TGTGCCAGCAGCGACAGGAATCAGGGAAACTATGGCTACACCTTC. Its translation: CASSDRNQGNYGYTF.

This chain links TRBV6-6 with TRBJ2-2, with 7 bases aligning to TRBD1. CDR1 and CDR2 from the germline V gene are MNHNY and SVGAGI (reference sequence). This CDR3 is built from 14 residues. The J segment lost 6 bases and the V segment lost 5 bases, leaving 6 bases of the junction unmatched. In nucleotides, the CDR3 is TGTGCCAGCAGTATATACAGGGGCCCCGGGGAGCTGTTTTTT. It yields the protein CASSIYRGPGELFF.

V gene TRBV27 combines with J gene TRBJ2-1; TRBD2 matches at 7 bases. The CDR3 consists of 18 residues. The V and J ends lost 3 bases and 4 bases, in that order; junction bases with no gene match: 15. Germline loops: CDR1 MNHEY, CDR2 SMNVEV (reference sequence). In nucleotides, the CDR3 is TGTGCCAGCAGTTTCGAGGTTACTAGCGCAAGAGAATACAATGAGCAGTTCTTC. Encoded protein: CASSFEVTSAREYNEQFF.

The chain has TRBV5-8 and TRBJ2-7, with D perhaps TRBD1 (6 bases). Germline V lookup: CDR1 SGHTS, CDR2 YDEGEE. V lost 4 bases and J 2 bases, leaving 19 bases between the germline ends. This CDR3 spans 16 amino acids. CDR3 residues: CASSLPGTHRTYEQYF. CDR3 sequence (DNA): TGTGCCAGCAGCCTACCCGGGACACATAGGACCTACGAGCAGTACTTC.

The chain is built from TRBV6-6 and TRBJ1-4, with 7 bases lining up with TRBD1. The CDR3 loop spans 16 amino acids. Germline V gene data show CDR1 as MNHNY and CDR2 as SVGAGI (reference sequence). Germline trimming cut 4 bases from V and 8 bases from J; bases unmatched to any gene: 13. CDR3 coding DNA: TGTGCCAGCAGTTTGATCCTGACAGGGATTGGCGAAAAACTGTTTTTT. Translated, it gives CASSLILTGIGEKLFF.

CDR3 DNA sequence: TGTGCCAGCAGCCAAGAAGTGGGACAGGGGGATTCACCCCTCCACTTT. Protein: CASSQEVGQGDSPLHF. The rearrangement uses TRBV4-2 and TRBJ1-6; 11 bases are shared with TRBD1. Germline V gene sequence: CDR1 LGHNA, CDR2 YNFKEQ. Trimming removed 0 bases from V and 8 bases from J; junction bases left unmatched: 3. The CDR3 covers 16 residues.

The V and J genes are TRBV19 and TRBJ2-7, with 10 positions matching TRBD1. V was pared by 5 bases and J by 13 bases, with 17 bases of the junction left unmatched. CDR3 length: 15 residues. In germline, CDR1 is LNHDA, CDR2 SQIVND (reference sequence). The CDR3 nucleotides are TGTGCCAGTAGTCTCGGGTCCGGGACAGGGGAATCTAGCTACTTC. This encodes CASSLGSGTGESSYF.

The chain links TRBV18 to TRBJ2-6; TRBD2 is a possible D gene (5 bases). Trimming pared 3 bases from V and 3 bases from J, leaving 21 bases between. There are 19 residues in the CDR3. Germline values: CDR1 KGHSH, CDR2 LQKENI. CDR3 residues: CASSPTRRDLGSGANVLTF. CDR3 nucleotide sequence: TGTGCCAGCTCACCGACGCGACGGGATCTTGGGAGTGGGGCCAACGTCCTGACTTTC.

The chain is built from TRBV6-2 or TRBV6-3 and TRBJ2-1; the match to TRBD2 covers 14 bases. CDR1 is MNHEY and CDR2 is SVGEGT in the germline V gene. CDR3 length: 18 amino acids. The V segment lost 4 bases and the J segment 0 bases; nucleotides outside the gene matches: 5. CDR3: CASSLTGTSGSSYNEQFF. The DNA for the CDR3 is TGTGCCAGCAGTTTAACCGGGACTAGCGGGAGCTCCTACAATGAGCAGTTCTTC.

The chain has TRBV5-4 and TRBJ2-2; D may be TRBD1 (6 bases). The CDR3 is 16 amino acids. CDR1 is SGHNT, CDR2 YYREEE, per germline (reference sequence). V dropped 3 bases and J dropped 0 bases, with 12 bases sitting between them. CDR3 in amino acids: CASSSDRSSNTGELFF. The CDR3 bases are TGTGCCAGCAGCTCCGACAGGAGCTCGAACACCGGGGAGCTGTTTTTT.

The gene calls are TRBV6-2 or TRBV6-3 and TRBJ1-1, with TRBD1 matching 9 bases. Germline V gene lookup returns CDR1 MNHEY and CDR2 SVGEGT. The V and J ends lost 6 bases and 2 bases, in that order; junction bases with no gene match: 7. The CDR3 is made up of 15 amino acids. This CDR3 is CASSLTGGPNTEAFF. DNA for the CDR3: TGTGCCAGCAGCCTCACAGGGGGCCCTAACACTGAAGCTTTCTTT.

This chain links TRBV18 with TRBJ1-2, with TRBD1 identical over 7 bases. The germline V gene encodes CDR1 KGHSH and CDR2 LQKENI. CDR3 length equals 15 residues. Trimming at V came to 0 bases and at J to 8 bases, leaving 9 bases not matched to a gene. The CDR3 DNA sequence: TGTGCCAGCTCACCACCGGGGACAGACCGCCGGGGCTACACCTTC. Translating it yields CASSPPGTDRRGYTF.

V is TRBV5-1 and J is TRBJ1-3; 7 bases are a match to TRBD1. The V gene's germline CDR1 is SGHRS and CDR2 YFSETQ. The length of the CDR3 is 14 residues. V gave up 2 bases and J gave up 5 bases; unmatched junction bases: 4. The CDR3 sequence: CASSLGGGRNTIYF. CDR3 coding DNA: TGCGCCAGCAGCTTAGGAGGGGGCAGAAACACCATATATTTT.

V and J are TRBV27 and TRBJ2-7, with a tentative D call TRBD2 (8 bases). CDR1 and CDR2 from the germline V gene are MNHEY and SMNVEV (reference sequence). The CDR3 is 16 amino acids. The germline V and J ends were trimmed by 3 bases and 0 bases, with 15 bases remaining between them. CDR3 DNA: TGTGCCAGCAGTTTCCGGGAGGGGGCTAACTCCTACGAGCAGTACTTC. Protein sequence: CASSFREGANSYEQYF.

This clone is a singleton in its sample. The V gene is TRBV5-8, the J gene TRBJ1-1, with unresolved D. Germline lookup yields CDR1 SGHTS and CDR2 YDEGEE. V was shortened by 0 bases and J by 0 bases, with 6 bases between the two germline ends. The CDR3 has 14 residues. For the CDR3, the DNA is TGTGCCAGCAGCTTGGTTCTTCTGAACACTGAAGCTTTCTTT. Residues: CASSLVLLNTEAFF.

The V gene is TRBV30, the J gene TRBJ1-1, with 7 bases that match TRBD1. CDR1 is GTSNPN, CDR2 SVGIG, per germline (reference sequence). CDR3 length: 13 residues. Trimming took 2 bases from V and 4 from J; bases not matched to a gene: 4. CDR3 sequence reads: CAWSRQGGTEAFF. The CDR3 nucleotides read TGTGCCTGGAGTCGACAGGGAGGCACTGAAGCTTTCTTT.

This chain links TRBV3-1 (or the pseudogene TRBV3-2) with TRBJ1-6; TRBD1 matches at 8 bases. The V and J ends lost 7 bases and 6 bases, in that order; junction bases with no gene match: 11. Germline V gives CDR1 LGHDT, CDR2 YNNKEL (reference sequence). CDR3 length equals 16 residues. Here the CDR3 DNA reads TGTGCCAGCACCCGGACAGGGAATGGCCGTAATTCACCCCTCCACTTT. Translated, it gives CASTRTGNGRNSPLHF.